This T cell receptor (beta chain) was recovered during a study of blood T cell repertoires in COVID-19. Study-level background: Two negative PCRs, clearance, or symptom resolution were required of recovered Cohort 3 donors. T cells, B-cell-depleted T cells, or PBMCs supplied cDNA or gDNA.

Ages ranged from about 18 to 89 years, with residence in approximately 25 US areas. Produced via immunoSEQ multiplex PCR; TCRdb's table is partial and in-frame only. The sample holds approximately 360,000 clones, around 87% seen once. The CDR3 runs to 15 residues. Germline V gives CDR1 MNHEY, CDR2 SMNVEV (reference sequence). Trimming took 5 bases from V and 2 from J; bases not matched to a gene: 7. Sequenced sample: PBMCs or T cells enriched from blood (not recorded which). This receptor was obtained from a man aged 40-49 years in a cohort exposed to, infected with or recovered from COVID-19 (not recorded which). The chain has TRBV27 and TRBJ2-3, with TRBD2 matching 7 bases. The CDR3 sequence: CASSEAGLSTDTQYF. The CDR3 DNA follows: TGTGCCAGCAGTGAAGCGGGACTATCCACAGATACGCAGTATTTT.